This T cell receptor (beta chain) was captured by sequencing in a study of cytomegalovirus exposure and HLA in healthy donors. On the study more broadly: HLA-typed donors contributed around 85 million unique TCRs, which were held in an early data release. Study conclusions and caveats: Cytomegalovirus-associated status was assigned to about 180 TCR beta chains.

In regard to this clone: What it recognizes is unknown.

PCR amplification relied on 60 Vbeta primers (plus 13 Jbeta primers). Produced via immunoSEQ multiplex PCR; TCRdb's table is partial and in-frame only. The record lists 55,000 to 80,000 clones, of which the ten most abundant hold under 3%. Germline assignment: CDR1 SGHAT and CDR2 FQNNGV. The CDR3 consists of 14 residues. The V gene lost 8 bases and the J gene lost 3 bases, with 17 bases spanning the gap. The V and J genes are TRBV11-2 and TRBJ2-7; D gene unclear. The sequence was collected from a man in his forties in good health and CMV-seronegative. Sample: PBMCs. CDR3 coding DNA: TGTGCCAGCGTGCTCCATATTCTGAGCTACGAGCAGTACTTC. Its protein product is CASVLHILSYEQYF.